Each of the 13 T cell receptor beta chains below was sequenced from the same sample in a study of shared clonotypes between healthy human individuals. TCRdb's table, derived via immunoSEQ multiplex PCR, lists solely in-frame clones and lacks some. The sample has some 1,100,000 clones; 75% to 85% are singletons. The source material was memory CD4+ T cells from PBMCs. Subset: CD45RA-negative fraction. These receptors came from a man between 18 and 35 years old in good health. Some clones in this sample may be carry-over from other donors' samples.

The chain employs TRBV4-3 and TRBJ2-1; D gene uncertain. The CDR3 length is 15 residues. Trimming shortened V by 3 bases and J by 3 bases, and 12 bases separated the two germline ends. Per germline, CDR1 LGHNA and CDR2 YSLEER. Here the CDR3 DNA reads TGCGCCAGCAGCCAGGGCGGAATGAGCTACAATGAGCAGTTCTTC. Translating gives CASSQGGMSYNEQFF.

Points on this clone: Other DNA sequences in this specimen translate into the identical CDR3. This chain connects TRBV6-5 to TRBJ2-7; D not certain. With 0 bases removed from V and 0 bases from J, the gap between germline ends came to 9 bases. Germline-derived CDR1 and CDR2 are MNHEY and SVGAGI. The CDR3 totals 15 residues. The CDR3 region is CASSYSSAFSYEQYF. Written as DNA, the CDR3 is TGTGCCAGCAGTTACTCGTCGGCCTTCTCCTACGAGCAGTACTTC.

The V call is TRBV9, the J call TRBJ1-4; a weak D match, TRBD1 (6 bases). The V gene lost 3 bases and the J gene lost 3 bases, with 18 bases spanning the gap. The CDR3 consists of 17 residues. CDR1 SGDLS and CDR2 YYNGEE come from the germline V gene. This chain's CDR3 is CASSAEQGPSANEKLFF. The CDR3 nucleotides are TGTGCCAGCAGCGCGGAACAGGGCCCGTCAGCTAATGAAAAACTGTTTTTT.

This clone was counted between two and nine times. The V call is TRBV10-3, the J call TRBJ2-3; no clear D gene. The CDR3 loop spans 12 amino acids. V was clipped by 7 bases and J by 1 base, with 6 bases between them. The germline V gene has CDR1 ENHRY and CDR2 SYGVKD. In DNA form, the CDR3 reads TGTGCCATCAACGACGGCACAGATACGCAGTATTTT. Protein sequence: CAINDGTDTQYF.

The J gene is TRBJ2-3, the V gene TRBV7-9; D remains ambiguous. The CDR3 runs to 14 residues. Per the germline V gene, CDR1 is SEHNR and CDR2 is FQNEAQ (reference sequence). V was cut by 5 bases and J by 2 bases, with 11 bases left in between. The DNA for the CDR3 is TGTGCCAGCAGCCTTCCCCCAAACACAGATACGCAGTATTTT. Translation: CASSLPPNTDTQYF.

The V call is TRBV6-6, the J call TRBJ2-1; 13 bases agree with TRBD2. CDR1 and CDR2 (germline): MNHNY, SVGAGI (reference sequence). Trimming cost V 5 bases and J 6 bases; bases outside gene matches: 4. This CDR3 is built from 15 residues. The CDR3: CASSPGLAGANEQFF. The CDR3 DNA is TGTGCCAGCAGTCCCGGACTAGCGGGAGCCAATGAGCAGTTCTTC.

This clone was seen repeatedly, ten times or more. The genes are TRBV30 and TRBJ2-2; 11 positions match TRBD2. The CDR3 is 16 amino acids. CDR1 is GTSNPN, CDR2 SVGIG, per germline (reference sequence). The V gene end was trimmed by 3 bases and the J gene end by 5 bases; junction bases not matched to a gene: 8. The CDR3 sequence is CAWSPLSGRGTGELFF. Here the CDR3 DNA reads TGTGCCTGGAGCCCTCTTAGCGGGAGGGGGACCGGGGAGCTGTTTTTT. Full variable domain (rest looked up from reference TRBV30 and TRBJ2-2): SQTIHQWPATLVQPVGSPLSLECTVEGTSNPNLYWYRQAAGRGLQLLFYSVGIGQISSEVPQNLSASRPQDRQFILSSKKLLLSDSGFYLCAWSPLSGRGTGELFFGEGSRLTVL.

This clone has just a few counts. The J gene is TRBJ2-5, the V gene TRBV5-1, with 9 bases identical to TRBD1. Looked up from germline, CDR1 is SGHRS and CDR2 is YFSETQ. The CDR3 spans 18 residues. Trimming removed 4 bases from V and 4 bases from J; junction bases left unmatched: 17. CDR3 loop: CASSPAGQGTLVGETQYF. For the CDR3, the DNA is TGCGCCAGCAGCCCCGCGGGACAGGGTACCCTCGTTGGAGAGACCCAGTACTTC.

This clone was seen ten or more times. This chain uses TRBV2 with TRBJ1-1; D perhaps matches TRBD1 (6 bases). The CDR3 length is 14 residues. The germline CDR1 and CDR2 sequences are SNHLY and FYNNEI. The germline V and J ends were trimmed by 6 bases and 5 bases, with 16 bases remaining between them. As DNA, the CDR3 is TGTGCCAGCAGGGGGGGCTCAGCGAGGACTGAAGCTTTCTTT. Translation gives CASRGGSARTEAFF.

V usage is TRBV7-9 and J usage is TRBJ1-2; TRBD1 is a possible D gene (5 bases). V was shortened by 5 bases and J by 2 bases, with 15 bases between the two germline ends. The germline V gene has CDR1 SEHNR and CDR2 FQNEAQ (reference sequence). The CDR3 has 15 residues. CDR3 nucleotide sequence: TGTGCCAGCAGCCCTAACGGGGCGTACAACTATGGCTACACCTTC. Protein product: CASSPNGAYNYGYTF.

A single count supports this clone. The chain recombines TRBV18 with TRBJ2-7, with D tentatively TRBD1 (6 bases). The CDR3 consists of 16 residues. V was pared by 3 bases and J by 4 bases, with 19 bases between. Germline loops: CDR1 KGHSH, CDR2 LQKENI. CDR3 sequence reads: CASSPQGPTSIYEQYF. CDR3 bases: TGTGCCAGCTCACCTCAGGGGCCCACCAGCATTTACGAGCAGTACTTC.

This rearrangement joins TRBV9 to TRBJ1-5; D gene unclear. Germline V gene data show CDR1 as SGDLS and CDR2 as YYNGEE. The CDR3 length is 15 residues. Trimming stripped 2 bases from V and 0 bases from J, with 9 bases between. The CDR3 nucleotides read TGTGCCAGCAGCGTCAGCAGCAATAGCAATCAGCCCCAGCATTTT. This encodes CASSVSSNSNQPQHF.

The V gene is TRBV27, the J gene TRBJ1-5, with 11 positions matching TRBD1. In germline, CDR1 is MNHEY, CDR2 SMNVEV (reference sequence). Unmatched junction bases numbered 6, after V lost 7 bases and J lost 4 bases. The CDR3 spans 15 residues. The CDR3: CASKLGTGGNQPQHF. In nucleotides, the CDR3 is TGTGCCAGCAAACTCGGGACAGGGGGAAATCAGCCCCAGCATTTT.